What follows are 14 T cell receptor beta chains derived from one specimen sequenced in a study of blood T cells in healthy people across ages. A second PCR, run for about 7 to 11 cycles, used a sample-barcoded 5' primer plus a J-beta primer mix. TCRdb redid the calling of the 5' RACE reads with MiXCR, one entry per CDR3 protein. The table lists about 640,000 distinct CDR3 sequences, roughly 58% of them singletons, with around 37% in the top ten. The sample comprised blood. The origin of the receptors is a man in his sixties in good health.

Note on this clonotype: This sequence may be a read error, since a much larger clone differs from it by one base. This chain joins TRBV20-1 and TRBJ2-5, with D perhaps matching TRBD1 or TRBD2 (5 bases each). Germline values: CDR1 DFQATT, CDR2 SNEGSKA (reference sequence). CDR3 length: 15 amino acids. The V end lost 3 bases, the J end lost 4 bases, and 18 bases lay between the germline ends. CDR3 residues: CSARKGREGAETQYF. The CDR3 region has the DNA TGCAGTGCTAGGAAGGGACGAGAAGGTGCAGAGACCCAGTACTTC.

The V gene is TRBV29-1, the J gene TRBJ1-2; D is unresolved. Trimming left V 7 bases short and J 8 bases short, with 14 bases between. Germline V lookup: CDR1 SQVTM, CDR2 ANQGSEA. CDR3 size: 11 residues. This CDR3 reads CSGGKCDGYTF. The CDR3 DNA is TGCAGCGGAGGCAAGTGTGACGGCTACACCTTC.

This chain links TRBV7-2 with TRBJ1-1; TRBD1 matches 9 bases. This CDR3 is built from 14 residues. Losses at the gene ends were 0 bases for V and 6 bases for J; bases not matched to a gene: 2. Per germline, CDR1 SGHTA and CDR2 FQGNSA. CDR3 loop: CASSLAGQGSEAFF. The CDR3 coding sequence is TGTGCCAGCAGCTTAGCGGGACAGGGCTCTGAAGCTTTCTTT.

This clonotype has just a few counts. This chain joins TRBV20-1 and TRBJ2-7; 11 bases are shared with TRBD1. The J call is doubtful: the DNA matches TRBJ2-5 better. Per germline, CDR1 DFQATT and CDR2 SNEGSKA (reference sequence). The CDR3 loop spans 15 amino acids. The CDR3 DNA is TGCAGTGCTTCCTCCCGGGACAGGGGGTTAGAGACCCAGTACTTC. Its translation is CSASSRDRGLETQYF.

CDR3 loop: CASSVGLAGVNNEQFF. The CDR3, as DNA: TGTGCCAGCAGCGTAGGACTAGCGGGGGTCAACAATGAGCAGTTCTTC. This chain connects TRBV9 to TRBJ2-1; 12 nucleotides align to TRBD2. The junction had 3 bases not matched to a gene; V was cut back by 0 bases and J by 5 bases. Germline V gene data show CDR1 as SGDLS and CDR2 as YYNGEE. This CDR3 has 16 amino acids.

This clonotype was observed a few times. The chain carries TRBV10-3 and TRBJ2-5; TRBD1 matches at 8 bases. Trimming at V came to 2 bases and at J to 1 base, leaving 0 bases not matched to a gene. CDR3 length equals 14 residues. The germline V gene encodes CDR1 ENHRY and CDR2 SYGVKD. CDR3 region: CAISEDRGQETQYF. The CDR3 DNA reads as TGTGCCATCAGTGAGGACAGGGGCCAAGAGACCCAGTACTTC.

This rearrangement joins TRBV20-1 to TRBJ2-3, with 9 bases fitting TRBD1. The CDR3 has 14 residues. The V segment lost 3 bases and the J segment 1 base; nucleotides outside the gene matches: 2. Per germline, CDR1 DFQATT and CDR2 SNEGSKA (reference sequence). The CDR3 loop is CSARGQGGTDTQYF. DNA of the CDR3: TGCAGTGCTAGGGGACAGGGTGGCACAGATACGCAGTATTTT.

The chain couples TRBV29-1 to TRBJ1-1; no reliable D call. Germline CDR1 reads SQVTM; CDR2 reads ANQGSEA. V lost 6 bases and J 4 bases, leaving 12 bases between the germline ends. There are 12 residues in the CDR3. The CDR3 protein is CSVPSYGTEAFF. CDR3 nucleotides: TGCAGCGTCCCATCTTATGGCACTGAAGCTTTCTTT.

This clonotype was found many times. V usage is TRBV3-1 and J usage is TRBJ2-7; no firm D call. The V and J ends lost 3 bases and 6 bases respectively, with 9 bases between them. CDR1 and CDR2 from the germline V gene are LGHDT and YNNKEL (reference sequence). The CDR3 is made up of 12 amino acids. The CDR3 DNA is TGTGCCAGCAGCCACGAGTATGGCGAGCAGTACTTC. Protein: CASSHEYGEQYF.

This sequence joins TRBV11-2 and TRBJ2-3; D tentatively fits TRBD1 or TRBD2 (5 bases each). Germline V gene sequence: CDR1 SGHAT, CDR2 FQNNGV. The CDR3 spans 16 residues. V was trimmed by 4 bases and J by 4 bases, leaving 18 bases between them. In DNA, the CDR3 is TGTGCCAGCAGCTCCGTTGTCGGGGACCGCGCAGATACGCAGTATTTT. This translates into CASSSVVGDRADTQYF.

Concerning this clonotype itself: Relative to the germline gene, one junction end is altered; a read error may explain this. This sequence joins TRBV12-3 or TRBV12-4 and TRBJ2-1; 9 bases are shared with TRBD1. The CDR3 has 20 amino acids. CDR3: CACSLRPAFVDRGSYNEQFF. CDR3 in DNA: TGTGCCTGCAGCTTACGGCCCGCTTTTGTGGACAGGGGATCGTACAATGAGCAGTTCTTC.

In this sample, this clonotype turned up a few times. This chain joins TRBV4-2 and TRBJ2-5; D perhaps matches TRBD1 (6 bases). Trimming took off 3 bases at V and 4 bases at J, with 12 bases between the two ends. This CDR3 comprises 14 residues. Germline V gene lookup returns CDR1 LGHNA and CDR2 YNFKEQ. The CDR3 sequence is CASSQVGQTETQYF. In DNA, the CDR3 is TGTGCCAGCAGCCAGGTTGGACAGACAGAGACCCAGTACTTC.

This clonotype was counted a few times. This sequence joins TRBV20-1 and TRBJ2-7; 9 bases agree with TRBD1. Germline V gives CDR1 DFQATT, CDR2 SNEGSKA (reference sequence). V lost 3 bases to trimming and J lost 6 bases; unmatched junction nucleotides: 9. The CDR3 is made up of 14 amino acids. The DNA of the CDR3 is TGCAGTGCTAGTGCGGGACAGGGTCGGGGCGAGCAGTACTTC. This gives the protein CSASAGQGRGEQYF.

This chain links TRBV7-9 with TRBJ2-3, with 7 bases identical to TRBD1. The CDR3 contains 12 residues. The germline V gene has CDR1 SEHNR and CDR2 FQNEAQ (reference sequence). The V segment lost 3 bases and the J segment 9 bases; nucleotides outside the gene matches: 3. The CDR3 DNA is TGTGCCAGCAGCTTCGACAGGGTCACGCAGTATTTT. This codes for CASSFDRVTQYF.